The 30 T cell receptor beta chains reported below all come from one sample, sequenced in a study of blood T cell repertoires in COVID-19. TCRdb's table, derived via immunoSEQ multiplex PCR, lists solely in-frame clones and lacks some. The sample has 100,000 to 150,000 clones, 70% to 80% seen once. Specimen: peripheral blood. Receptor source: a human donor in a cohort sampled during active COVID-19.

The rearrangement joins TRBV5-1 to TRBJ2-5, with a weak D call TRBD2 (6 bases). Germline values: CDR1 SGHRS, CDR2 YFSETQ. The CDR3 length is 15 residues. V lost 0 bases and J 2 bases, leaving 11 bases between the germline ends. CDR3 DNA sequence: TGCGCCAGCAGCTTGGACCTGGGGAGGCAAGAGACCCAGTACTTC. This translates into CASSLDLGRQETQYF.

In this sample, this clone turned up once. At one boundary the junction diverges from the germline segment, which might be a read error. The V call is TRBV3-1 (or the pseudogene TRBV3-2), the J call TRBJ1-1; the D is unclear. Germline loops: CDR1 LGHDT, CDR2 YNNKEL (reference sequence). The CDR3 covers 12 residues. The CDR3 loop is CASSQGNSEAFF. In DNA form, the CDR3 reads TGTGCCAGCAGCCAAGGAAACAGTGAAGCTTTCTTT.

The J gene is TRBJ1-6, the V gene TRBV19; the match to TRBD1 covers 11 bases. The CDR3 runs to 17 residues. V shed 5 bases, J shed 2 bases, and the junction held 5 bases outside the gene matches. Per germline, CDR1 LNHDA and CDR2 SQIVND (reference sequence). Here the CDR3 DNA reads TGTGCCAGTAGTTCCGGACAGGGGGCCACCTATAATTCACCCCTCCACTTT. It specifies CASSSGQGATYNSPLHF.

This clone was picked up a small number of times. The chain is built from TRBV7-9 and TRBJ2-7, with 7 bases fitting TRBD1. Unmatched junction bases numbered 8, after V lost 4 bases and J lost 2 bases. This CDR3 contains 15 residues. From germline, CDR1 is SEHNR and CDR2 FQNEAQ (reference sequence). The chain's CDR3 is CASSSYRGTTYEQYF. The CDR3 nucleotides are TGTGCCAGCAGCTCGTACAGGGGAACTACCTACGAGCAGTACTTC.

This clone was found a few times. The chain joins TRBV7-3 to TRBJ2-2; 13 nucleotides agree with TRBD2. The germline gives CDR1 SGHTA, CDR2 FQGTGA. With 5 bases clipped from V and 7 bases from J, the junction kept 4 bases outside the gene matches. This CDR3 is 15 amino acids long. The CDR3 region has the DNA TGTGCCAGCAGCCGAGGACTAGCGGGGGACGGGGAGCTGTTTTTT. Encoded protein: CASSRGLAGDGELFF.

This sequence joins TRBV18 and TRBJ2-4, with 12 bases matching TRBD2. Germline CDR1 reads KGHSH; CDR2 reads LQKENI. With V trimmed by 3 bases and J by 0 bases, 6 bases remained unmatched. The CDR3 is 18 amino acids. This CDR3 is CASSPLAGGILAKNIQYF. CDR3 nucleotides: TGTGCCAGCTCACCTCTAGCGGGAGGGATATTAGCCAAAAACATTCAGTACTTC.

The chain employs TRBV19 and TRBJ2-1; TRBD1 matches at 11 bases. Germline CDR1 reads LNHDA; CDR2 reads SQIVND (reference sequence). The CDR3 loop spans 18 amino acids. Trimming took 0 bases from V and 4 from J; bases not matched to a gene: 8. CDR3 DNA sequence: TGTGCCAGTAGTATAGAGTCGGACAGGGGGCTCAGGTACAATGAGCAGTTCTTC. Translated: CASSIESDRGLRYNEQFF.

A few counts support this clone. V gene TRBV3-1 (or the pseudogene TRBV3-2) combines with J gene TRBJ1-2; 7 bases agree with TRBD1. CDR1 and CDR2 from the germline V gene are LGHDT and YNNKEL (reference sequence). Unmatched junction bases numbered 2, after V lost 1 base and J lost 3 bases. The CDR3 has 14 residues. The CDR3 loop reads CASSQGGGHYGYTF. The CDR3 DNA follows: TGTGCCAGCAGCCAAGGAGGGGGCCACTATGGCTACACCTTC.

This CDR3 reads CASSYGTGQQETQYF. The CDR3 nucleotides read TGTGCCAGCAGCTACGGGACAGGGCAACAAGAGACCCAGTACTTC. V gene TRBV7-2 combines with J gene TRBJ2-5; 9 nucleotides agree with TRBD1. CDR1 and CDR2 from the germline V gene are SGHTA and FQGNSA. CDR3 size: 15 residues. Trimming cost V 4 bases and J 2 bases; bases outside gene matches: 5. The variable domain in full, completed from reference TRBV7-2 and TRBJ2-5, reads GAGVSQSPSNKVTEKGKDVELRCDPISGHTALYWYRQSLGQGLEFLIYFQGNSAPDKSGLPSDRFSAERTGGSVSTLTIQRTQQEDSAVYLCASSYGTGQQETQYFGPGTRLLVL.

Regarding this clone: At one of its ends the junction is not consistent with the germline gene, which may arise from a read error. The chain couples TRBV7-2 to TRBJ2-2, with D tentatively TRBD2 (6 bases). Germline assignment: CDR1 SGHTA and CDR2 FQGNSA. The CDR3 loop spans 17 amino acids. The CDR3, as DNA: TGTGCCAGCACCTTAGAGCGACGGGGGAGCAACACCGGGGAGCTGTTTTTT. Protein product: CASTLERRGSNTGELFF. Drawing the rest from reference TRBV7-2 and TRBJ2-2, the complete variable domain is GAGVSQSPSNKVTEKGKDVELRCDPISGHTALYWYRQSLGQGLEFLIYFQGNSAPDKSGLPSDRFSAERTGGSVSTLTIQRTQQEDSAVYLCASTLERRGSNTGELFFGEGSRLTVL.

The rearrangement uses TRBV30 and TRBJ1-2, with a possible D match to TRBD1 (6 bases). The V end lost 7 bases, the J end lost 3 bases, and 18 bases lay between the germline ends. CDR1 and CDR2 (germline): GTSNPN, SVGIG (reference sequence). The CDR3 covers 14 residues. This CDR3 reads CASAISGAYYGYTF. The CDR3 DNA follows: TGTGCCTCGGCCATCTCAGGGGCCTACTATGGCTACACCTTC. Complete variable domain (other parts from reference TRBV30 and TRBJ1-2): SQTIHQWPATLVQPVGSPLSLECTVEGTSNPNLYWYRQAAGRGLQLLFYSVGIGQISSEVPQNLSASRPQDRQFILSSKKLLLSDSGFYLCASAISGAYYGYTFGSGTRLTVV.

This clone occurred a few times. V is TRBV15 and J is TRBJ1-5; D remains ambiguous. The germline V gene has CDR1 LNHNV and CDR2 YYDKDF (reference sequence). Trimming shortened V by 9 bases and J by 6 bases, and 21 bases separated the two germline ends. The CDR3 extends over 15 amino acids. The CDR3 DNA reads TGTGCCACAACCATCTCTGGAGGGTACGGTCAGCCCCAGCATTTT. Amino acids: CATTISGGYGQPQHF.

The chain joins TRBV19 to TRBJ2-1; 8 nucleotides agree with TRBD2. Germline V gene lookup returns CDR1 LNHDA and CDR2 SQIVND (reference sequence). There are 15 residues in the CDR3. V gave up 8 bases and J gave up 10 bases; unmatched junction bases: 16. CDR3 nucleotides: TGTGCCAGTGGTACCCGCGGGGGGCCCCCTGGGGAGCAGTTCTTC. Translated, it gives CASGTRGGPPGEQFF.

The rearrangement uses TRBV5-6 and TRBJ1-1; D uncertain. Trimming left V 3 bases short and J 0 bases short, with 6 bases between. The germline CDR1 and CDR2 sequences are SGHDT and YYEEEE. CDR3 size: 13 residues. For the CDR3, the DNA is TGTGCCAGCAGCTCCGGGATGAACACTGAAGCTTTCTTT. It codes for CASSSGMNTEAFF.

The chain uses TRBV6-6 and TRBJ2-1; D is perhaps TRBD1 (6 bases). From germline, CDR1 is MNHNY and CDR2 SVGAGI (reference sequence). This CDR3 spans 16 amino acids. V dropped 0 bases and J dropped 5 bases, with 14 bases sitting between them. The CDR3: CASSYSIVQGNNEQFF. The CDR3 DNA reads TGTGCCAGCAGTTACTCGATTGTTCAGGGGAACAATGAGCAGTTCTTC.

This sequence joins TRBV28 and TRBJ2-2; possibly TRBD1 for D (5 bases). V was pared by 2 bases and J by 7 bases, with 14 bases between. This CDR3 is 15 amino acids long. CDR1 is MDHEN, CDR2 SYDVKM, per germline. The CDR3 reads CASSLQGRRYGELFF. The CDR3 nucleotides are TGTGCCAGCAGTTTACAGGGTCGAAGGTACGGGGAGCTGTTTTTT.

J is TRBJ1-2 and V is TRBV28; weak D call: TRBD1 (6 bases). V was cut by 6 bases and J by 13 bases, with 21 bases left in between. Germline CDR1 MDHEN, CDR2 SYDVKM. The CDR3 runs to 13 residues. The CDR3 loop reads CASRSDSYRRFTF. Here the CDR3 DNA reads TGTGCCAGCAGGTCGGACAGCTACAGGCGGTTCACCTTC.

The V call is TRBV2, the J call TRBJ2-7; weak D call: TRBD1 (5 bases). The ends were cut back, 7 bases at V and 2 bases at J, with 18 bases in the middle. Germline V gives CDR1 SNHLY, CDR2 FYNNEI. This CDR3 region has 15 residues. In nucleotides, the CDR3 is TGTGCCAGCACCCCCTTAGGCCAGGACACCTACGAGCAGTACTTC. Amino acid sequence: CASTPLGQDTYEQYF.

The V and J genes are TRBV12-5 and TRBJ2-3; the match to TRBD2 covers 8 bases. The CDR3 consists of 15 residues. The ends lost 6 bases at V and 1 base at J; junction bases unmatched: 6. The V gene's germline CDR1 is LGHNT and CDR2 FRNRAP. This chain's CDR3 is CASGPSGSRTDTQYF. Here the CDR3 DNA reads TGTGCTAGTGGACCGAGCGGGAGTCGCACAGATACGCAGTATTTT.

This clone was observed a handful of times. V gene TRBV27 combines with J gene TRBJ1-6, with 9 nucleotides matching TRBD1. The V gene's germline CDR1 is MNHEY and CDR2 SMNVEV (reference sequence). The V and J ends lost 7 bases and 7 bases, in that order; junction bases with no gene match: 5. The CDR3 covers 14 residues. CDR3 nucleotides: TGTGCCAGCAAAGGGACAGGGATGAATTCACCCCTCCACTTT. Residues: CASKGTGMNSPLHF.

The genes are TRBV6-5 and TRBJ1-1; D is unresolved. V was trimmed by 2 bases and J by 5 bases, leaving 3 bases between them. The CDR3 has 11 amino acids. Germline V gives CDR1 MNHEY, CDR2 SVGAGI. This CDR3 is CASSYLTEAFF. The CDR3, as DNA: TGTGCCAGCAGTTACCTAACTGAAGCTTTCTTT.

This chain connects TRBV5-1 to TRBJ2-5; 11 positions match TRBD2. Germline values: CDR1 SGHRS, CDR2 YFSETQ. CDR3 length: 16 residues. V lost 0 bases to trimming and J lost 5 bases; unmatched junction nucleotides: 6. This CDR3 reads CASSLVSGGAVETQYF. In DNA form, the CDR3 reads TGCGCCAGCAGCTTGGTTAGCGGGGGGGCCGTGGAGACCCAGTACTTC.

The rearrangement joins TRBV5-1 to TRBJ1-4, with a possible D match to TRBD1 (5 bases). The CDR3 length is 15 residues. Germline V gene sequence: CDR1 SGHRS, CDR2 YFSETQ. Trimming cost V 0 bases and J 4 bases, with 10 bases left between them. The CDR3, as DNA: TGCGCCAGCAGCTTGGGGGGCAGGATTAATGAAAAACTGTTTTTT. Translating gives CASSLGGRINEKLFF. The entire variable domain, with the rest obtained from reference TRBV5-1 and TRBJ1-4, is as follows: KAGVTQTPRYLIKTRGQQVTLSCSPISGHRSVSWYQQTPGQGLQFLFEYFSETQRNKGNFPGRFSGRQFSNSRSEMNVSTLELGDSALYLCASSLGGRINEKLFFGSGTQLSVL.

J is TRBJ1-1 and V is TRBV5-1; possible D gene TRBD1, 5 bases. The CDR3 contains 15 residues. Trimming removed 5 bases at V and 5 bases at J, with 19 bases between. Per germline, CDR1 SGHRS and CDR2 YFSETQ. CDR3 nucleotide sequence: TGCGCCAGCAGGTCGGGGGGGTCAGAGGGTACTGAAGCTTTCTTT. Translated, it gives CASRSGGSEGTEAFF.

The chain joins TRBV18 to TRBJ1-6; 11 bases match TRBD1. Germline CDR1 is KGHSH and CDR2 is LQKENI. The length of the CDR3 is 16 residues. V lost 3 bases, J lost 8 bases, and 6 bases stayed unmatched. CDR3 in DNA: TGTGCCAGCTCACCTTGGGACAGGGGGTCCTATTCACCCCTCCACTTT. This gives the protein CASSPWDRGSYSPLHF.

This chain uses TRBV5-6 with TRBJ1-2, with 10 positions matching TRBD1. CDR1 and CDR2 (germline): SGHDT, YYEEEE. The V gene end was trimmed by 4 bases and the J gene end by 5 bases; junction bases not matched to a gene: 5. The CDR3 runs 14 residues. Here the CDR3 reads CASSILGQGYGYTF. In DNA, the CDR3 is TGTGCCAGCAGCATATTGGGACAGGGGTATGGCTACACCTTC.

CDR3: CATSETGVSTDTQYF. The CDR3 DNA follows: TGTGCCACCAGTGAGACAGGGGTTAGCACAGATACGCAGTATTTT. The rearrangement links TRBV24-1 to TRBJ2-3, with 8 bases lining up with TRBD1. Germline CDR1 KGHDR, CDR2 SFDVKD. The CDR3 is 15 residues long. J gave up 0 bases and V 4 bases, and 2 bases lay outside the gene matches.

This chain connects TRBV28 to TRBJ2-1, with D possibly matching TRBD2 (5 bases). Trimming stripped 5 bases from V and 0 bases from J, with 8 bases between. This CDR3 has 14 residues. Per germline, CDR1 MDHEN and CDR2 SYDVKM. The CDR3 loop is CASSEGVSYNEQFF. As DNA, the CDR3 is TGTGCCAGCAGTGAGGGAGTCTCCTACAATGAGCAGTTCTTC. The full variable domain, its missing parts supplied by reference TRBV28 and TRBJ2-1, is DVKVTQSSRYLVKRTGEKVFLECVQDMDHENMFWYRQDPGLGLRLIYFSYDVKMKEKGDIPEGYSVSREKKERFSLILESASTNQTSMYLCASSEGVSYNEQFFGPGTRLTVL.

V usage is TRBV28 and J usage is TRBJ2-2, with D possibly TRBD2 on 5 matching bases. CDR1 MDHEN and CDR2 SYDVKM come from the germline V gene. V gave up 10 bases and J gave up 5 bases, with 8 bases separating them. CDR3 size: 11 residues. CDR3: CATGGTGELFF. The DNA of the CDR3 is TGTGCCACCGGAGGAACCGGGGAGCTGTTTTTT.

In its sample, this clone was seen once. CDR3 sequence reads: CASSRPDTQYF. As DNA, the CDR3 is TGTGCCAGCAGCCGTCCAGATACGCAGTATTTT. The chain carries TRBV7-2 and TRBJ2-3; D gene unclear. V was cut by 5 bases and J by 4 bases, with 4 bases left in between. CDR3 length: 11 amino acids. CDR1 and CDR2 from the germline V gene are SGHTA and FQGNSA.